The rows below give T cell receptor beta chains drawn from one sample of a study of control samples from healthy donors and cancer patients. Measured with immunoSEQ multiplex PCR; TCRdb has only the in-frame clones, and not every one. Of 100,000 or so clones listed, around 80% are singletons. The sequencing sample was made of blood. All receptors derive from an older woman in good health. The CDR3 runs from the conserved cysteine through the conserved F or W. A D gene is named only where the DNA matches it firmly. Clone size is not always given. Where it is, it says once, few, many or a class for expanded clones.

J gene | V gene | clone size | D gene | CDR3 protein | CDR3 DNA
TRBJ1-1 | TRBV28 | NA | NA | CASTVNTEAFF | TGTGCCAGCACAGTGAACACTGAAGCTTTCTTT
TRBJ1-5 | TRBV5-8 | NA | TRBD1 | CASSTSRGTGLNQPQHF | TGTGCCAGCAGCACGTCGAGGGGGACAGGGCTCAATCAGCCCCAGCATTTT
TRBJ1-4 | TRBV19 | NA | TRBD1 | CASSPDRGRINEKLFF | TGTGCCAGTAGCCCCGACAGGGGCCGGATTAATGAAAAACTGTTTTTT
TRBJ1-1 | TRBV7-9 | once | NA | CASSLAGHRGGNTEAFF | TGTGCCAGCAGCTTAGCGGGACATAGGGGCGGGAACACTGAAGCTTTCTTT
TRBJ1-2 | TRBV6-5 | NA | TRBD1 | CASSYRGQGVYGYTF | TGTGCCAGCAGTTACCGCGGACAGGGAGTCTATGGCTACACCTTC
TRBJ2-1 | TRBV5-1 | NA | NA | CASSLLKRNNEQFF | TGCGCCAGCAGCTTATTGAAGCGGAACAATGAGCAGTTCTTC
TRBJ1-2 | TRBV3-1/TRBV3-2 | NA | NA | CASSPGLEGSGYTF | TGTGCCAGCAGCCCCGGACTAGAGGGGAGTGGCTACACCTTC
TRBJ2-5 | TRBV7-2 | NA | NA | CASSLIWGGRETQYF | TGTGCCAGCAGCTTAATCTGGGGGGGGCGGGAGACCCAGTACTTC
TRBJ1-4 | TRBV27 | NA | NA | CASAQLGENEKLFF | TGTGCCAGCGCCCAGCTCGGAGAAAATGAAAAACTGTTTTTT
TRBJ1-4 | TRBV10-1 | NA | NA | CASSPSSGPVEKLFF | TGCGCCAGCAGCCCGTCTTCGGGACCCGTAGAAAAACTGTTTTTT